The 28 T cell receptor beta chains reported below all come from one sample, sequenced in a study of cytotoxic CD8 clonotypes in ibrutinib-treated CLL. Produced via immunoSEQ multiplex PCR; TCRdb's table is partial and in-frame only. In the table there are about 160,000 clones, over 65% of which are singletons. The starting material was PBMCs, obtained after 12 months of ibrutinib treatment. The source of these receptors is a human donor with chronic lymphocytic leukemia.

This clone is a singleton in its sample. V usage is TRBV10-3 and J usage is TRBJ2-3, with D possibly matching TRBD2 (6 bases). V dropped 10 bases and J dropped 8 bases, with 16 bases sitting between them. Germline assignment: CDR1 ENHRY and CDR2 SYGVKD. The CDR3 sequence is 12 residues long. CDR3 protein: CASGPGESTQYF. DNA for the CDR3: TGTGCCAGCGGACCGGGGGAATCTACGCAGTATTTT.

The gene calls are TRBV11-3 and TRBJ1-5; D uncertain. V was shortened by 2 bases and J by 0 bases, with 14 bases between the two germline ends. Germline lookup yields CDR1 SGHNT and CDR2 YENEEA. The CDR3 runs 17 residues. CDR3 DNA sequence: TGTGCCAGCAGCTTATTCCCGGCAGGAGATAGCAATCAGCCCCAGCATTTT. It yields the protein CASSLFPAGDSNQPQHF.

The chain combines TRBV27 with TRBJ1-2, with D unresolved. Between the trimmed V and J ends, which lost 7 bases and 0 bases, there was a span of 15 bases. Germline values: CDR1 MNHEY, CDR2 SMNVEV (reference sequence). The CDR3 is 15 residues long. Written as DNA, the CDR3 is TGTGCCAGCAAAAAACTGGACGGGACTAACTATGGCTACACCTTC. It codes for CASKKLDGTNYGYTF.

Only one count was recorded for this clone. For the CDR3, the DNA is TGTGCCAGCAGTTTCGGGGGGACCGGCAGGGCCAACGTCCTGACTTTC. Translated, it gives CASSFGGTGRANVLTF. The J gene is TRBJ2-6, the V gene TRBV28, with 7 bases fitting TRBD2. The CDR3 is made up of 16 amino acids. V trimming: 3 bases; J trimming: 5 bases; junction bases outside the gene matches: 7. CDR1 and CDR2 (germline): MDHEN, SYDVKM.

V gene TRBV28 combines with J gene TRBJ2-7, with TRBD2 matching 8 bases. Trimming at V came to 9 bases and at J to 2 bases, leaving 6 bases not matched to a gene. Germline V gene lookup returns CDR1 MDHEN and CDR2 SYDVKM. The CDR3 is 13 amino acids. The CDR3 sequence: CASHPGGPYEQYF. CDR3 DNA: TGTGCCAGTCACCCGGGAGGGCCCTACGAGCAGTACTTC.

In its sample, this clone was seen a few times. V usage is TRBV6-6 and J usage is TRBJ1-1; weak D call: TRBD1 (5 bases). CDR3 size: 15 residues. The germline gives CDR1 MNHNY, CDR2 SVGAGI (reference sequence). V shed 7 bases and J shed 4 bases, with 19 bases lying between them. The chain's CDR3 is CASTLDGGMGTEAFF. CDR3 DNA sequence: TGTGCCAGCACTCTAGATGGGGGTATGGGCACTGAAGCTTTCTTT.

CDR3 loop: CASSYVGRAGELFF. In DNA, the CDR3 is TGTGCCAGCAGTTACGTCGGGAGAGCCGGGGAGCTGTTTTTT. The V and J genes are TRBV6-5 and TRBJ2-2; D perhaps matches TRBD2 (6 bases). Trimming stripped 2 bases from V and 6 bases from J, with 10 bases between. This CDR3 spans 14 amino acids. Germline V gives CDR1 MNHEY, CDR2 SVGAGI.

The table lists this clone with a few counts. The chain employs TRBV7-9 and TRBJ1-6; D unresolved. Per germline, CDR1 SEHNR and CDR2 FQNEAQ (reference sequence). This CDR3 is built from 14 residues. V was pared by 2 bases and J by 8 bases, with 10 bases between. The CDR3 DNA is TGTGCCAGCAGCTTACATGGGGAGGATTCACCCCTCCACTTT. Encoded protein: CASSLHGEDSPLHF.

This clone was seen a handful of times. Other DNA sequences in this sample translate to the same CDR3. This chain links TRBV4-3 with TRBJ2-2; 8 nucleotides match TRBD2. The CDR3 spans 17 residues. Germline V CDR1 and CDR2: LGHNA, YSLEER. Germline trimming cut 3 bases from V and 2 bases from J; bases unmatched to any gene: 8. DNA of the CDR3: TGCGCCAGCAGCCAGGGGTTCCGGACTAGCAACACCGGGGAGCTGTTTTTT. It codes for CASSQGFRTSNTGELFF.

The chain carries TRBV13 and TRBJ2-2; 7 nucleotides line up with TRBD1. The CDR3 length is 16 residues. Losses at the gene ends were 5 bases for V and 4 bases for J; bases not matched to a gene: 10. Germline V gene data show CDR1 as PRHDT and CDR2 as FYEKMQ (reference sequence). CDR3 in amino acids: CASSPPLGTVTGELFF. CDR3 DNA sequence: TGTGCCAGCAGCCCGCCGCTTGGGACAGTCACCGGGGAGCTGTTTTTT.

This clone was found once. V is TRBV19 and J is TRBJ2-2; D remains unclear. V was trimmed by 6 bases and J by 2 bases, leaving 10 bases between them. The CDR3 has 14 amino acids. The germline V gene encodes CDR1 LNHDA and CDR2 SQIVND (reference sequence). CDR3 sequence reads: CASSSRGNTGELFF. The DNA of the CDR3 is TGTGCCAGTAGCTCCCGTGGTAACACCGGGGAGCTGTTTTTT.

The chain carries TRBV4-1 and TRBJ2-1, with 7 bases identical to TRBD2. Trimming cost V 0 bases and J 6 bases; bases outside gene matches: 8. Germline CDR1 is MGHRA and CDR2 is YSYEKL. This CDR3 is 16 amino acids long. The DNA of the CDR3 is TGCGCCAGCAGCCAAGACCGTGGGAGGGCCGGCAATGAGCAGTTCTTC. Its protein is CASSQDRGRAGNEQFF.

The chain joins TRBV7-9 to TRBJ1-2; tentatively, D is TRBD1 (6 bases). With 7 bases removed from V and 6 bases from J, the gap between germline ends came to 15 bases. Germline-derived CDR1 and CDR2 are SEHNR and FQNEAQ (reference sequence). This CDR3 spans 13 amino acids. The CDR3 reads CASTAWGADGYTF. The CDR3 DNA is TGTGCCAGCACCGCTTGGGGGGCCGATGGCTACACCTTC.

The rearrangement uses TRBV5-1 and TRBJ2-7; D is perhaps TRBD1 or TRBD2 (5 bases each). The CDR3 sequence is 15 residues long. Deletions cut 1 base from V and 2 bases from J, with 13 bases between. Germline loops: CDR1 SGHRS, CDR2 YFSETQ. The CDR3: CASSLIEGSPYEQYF. The CDR3 DNA follows: TGCGCCAGCAGCTTGATAGAGGGGTCCCCCTACGAGCAGTACTTC.

The genes are TRBV19 and TRBJ2-5, with 8 bases fitting TRBD1. The CDR3 loop spans 14 amino acids. Germline V lookup: CDR1 LNHDA, CDR2 SQIVND (reference sequence). V dropped 11 bases and J dropped 5; count of bases not matched to a gene: 13. The CDR3, as DNA: TGTGCCTCGCGTGAAAGACAGGGGCTGGAGACCCAGTACTTC. Protein product: CASRERQGLETQYF.

V gene TRBV5-6 combines with J gene TRBJ1-2, with D perhaps TRBD1 (5 bases). The CDR3 has 15 residues. The germline V and J ends were trimmed by 0 bases and 6 bases, with 15 bases remaining between them. The germline CDR1 and CDR2 sequences are SGHDT and YYEEEE. DNA of the CDR3: TGTGCCAGCAGCTTGGCCACGGGGACCATGGATGGCTACACCTTC. Translated: CASSLATGTMDGYTF.

This clone is a singleton in its sample. The CDR3 DNA is TGTGCCAGTGCAGGCGACTATCTCAGCACAGATACGCAGTATTTT. Amino acids: CASAGDYLSTDTQYF. This rearrangement joins TRBV7-2 to TRBJ2-3; tentatively, D is TRBD2 (5 bases). CDR1 is SGHTA, CDR2 FQGNSA, per germline. The CDR3 totals 15 residues. With 9 bases removed from V and 0 bases from J, the gap between germline ends came to 16 bases.

The chain has TRBV6-5 and TRBJ1-2; D gene uncertain. The CDR3 loop spans 13 amino acids. Germline assignment: CDR1 MNHEY and CDR2 SVGAGI. V lost 6 bases, J lost 1 base, and 9 bases lay in between. In DNA form, the CDR3 reads TGTGCCAGCAGGGGGAAGGATAACTATGGCTACACCTTC. It translates to CASRGKDNYGYTF.

The chain has TRBV15 and TRBJ2-5; no definite D call. This CDR3 contains 12 residues. Germline V gene sequence: CDR1 LNHNV, CDR2 YYDKDF (reference sequence). V lost 0 bases and J 4 bases, leaving 3 bases between the germline ends. The CDR3 protein is CATSRDSETQYF. CDR3 nucleotide sequence: TGTGCCACCAGCAGAGATTCAGAGACCCAGTACTTC. The whole variable domain, filled in from reference TRBV15 and TRBJ2-5, reads DAMVIQNPRYQVTQFGKPVTLSCSQTLNHNVMYWYQQKSSQAPKLLFHYYDKDFNNEADTPDNFQSRRPNTSFCFLDIRSPGLGDTAMYLCATSRDSETQYFGPGTRLLVL.

The chain carries TRBV28 and TRBJ1-5; unclear D gene. Per the germline V gene, CDR1 is MDHEN and CDR2 is SYDVKM. The CDR3 length is 15 residues. The V and J ends lost 8 bases and 4 bases respectively, with 18 bases between them. CDR3 coding DNA: TGTGCCAGCGGCCGAACGGTCTCAGCAAATCAGCCCCAGCATTTT. Translating gives CASGRTVSANQPQHF.

This clone was seen a single time. CDR3: CASISNYGYTF. The CDR3, as DNA: TGTGCCAGCATCAGTAACTATGGCTACACCTTC. The chain recombines TRBV28 with TRBJ1-2; the D is unclear. With 7 bases removed from V and 1 base from J, the gap between germline ends came to 4 bases. Germline loops: CDR1 MDHEN, CDR2 SYDVKM. The CDR3 consists of 11 residues.

The DNA for the CDR3 is TGTGCCACGCAAGGACAGGGTGTAGGCGAGCAGTACTTC. This sequence encodes CATQGQGVGEQYF. The genes are TRBV10-3 and TRBJ2-7; 8 bases map to TRBD1. CDR3 length: 13 amino acids. V lost 10 bases and J lost 6; bases outside the gene matches: 11. Germline V gene lookup returns CDR1 ENHRY and CDR2 SYGVKD.

V gene TRBV28 combines with J gene TRBJ2-1; 14 bases are a match to TRBD2. Per germline, CDR1 MDHEN and CDR2 SYDVKM. V shed 2 bases and J 1 base; nucleotides not matched to a gene: 10. The CDR3 length is 20 residues. The CDR3 sequence: CASSLAKGTSGRSSYNEQFF. The CDR3 DNA sequence: TGTGCCAGCAGTTTAGCCAAAGGGACTAGCGGGAGAAGTTCCTACAATGAGCAGTTCTTC.

This clone was detected only once. V usage is TRBV7-3 and J usage is TRBJ2-1, with D uncertain. V lost 5 bases and J 0 bases, leaving 14 bases between the germline ends. Germline CDR1 SGHTA, CDR2 FQGTGA. This CDR3 contains 16 residues. The CDR3 DNA follows: TGTGCCAGCAGCCCGGTTACCCTCAGCTCCTACAATGAGCAGTTCTTC. Protein: CASSPVTLSSYNEQFF.

V gene TRBV7-6 combines with J gene TRBJ1-6; the D gene is possibly TRBD1 (5 bases). V lost 3 bases and J lost 6, with 9 bases in between. The CDR3 loop spans 14 amino acids. Germline CDR1 and CDR2: SGHVS and FNYEAQ. The CDR3 coding sequence is TGTGCCAGCAGCTTTGACAGAGCTAATTCACCCCTCCACTTT. This sequence encodes CASSFDRANSPLHF.

V usage is TRBV18 and J usage is TRBJ1-3; TRBD1 might be the D (5 bases). The CDR3 is made up of 15 amino acids. The ends were cut back, 8 bases at V and 4 bases at J, with 18 bases in the middle. In germline, CDR1 is KGHSH, CDR2 LQKENI. The CDR3 nucleotides read TGTGCCAGCCCGACCCGGGGCGAACCAGGAAACACCATATATTTT. This gives the protein CASPTRGEPGNTIYF. The full variable domain, in which reference TRBV18 and TRBJ1-3 provide the parts outside the CDR3, is NAGVMQNPRHLVRRRGQEARLRCSPMKGHSHVYWYRQLPEEGLKFMVYLQKENIIDESGMPKERFSAEFPKEGPSILRIQQVVRGDSAAYFCASPTRGEPGNTIYFGEGSWLTVV.

This clone appeared a few times. V and J are TRBV20-1 and TRBJ2-5; D uncertain. The CDR3 is made up of 11 amino acids. The germline CDR1 and CDR2 sequences are DFQATT and SNEGSKA (reference sequence). Trimming removed 2 bases from V and 5 bases from J, with 6 bases in between. The CDR3 region has the DNA TGCAGTGCTAGATCCATGGAGACCCAGTACTTC. Its protein product is CSARSMETQYF.

Only one count was recorded for this clone. The chain couples TRBV5-1 to TRBJ2-3; possible D gene TRBD2, 5 bases. CDR3 length: 12 residues. Trimming stripped 9 bases from V and 5 bases from J, with 13 bases between. Germline loops: CDR1 SGHRS, CDR2 YFSETQ. CDR3 loop: CATKDSGDTQYF. For the CDR3, the DNA is TGCGCCACCAAGGACTCCGGAGATACGCAGTATTTT.